Listed below are T cell receptor beta chains from one sample, sequenced in a study of CD8 T cells in ankylosing spondylitis. TCRdb redid the calling of the 5' RACE reads with MiXCR, one entry per CDR3 protein. In the table there are some 840,000 distinct CDR3 sequences, around 11% of which are singletons. Sample: blood, either unsorted or a sorted T cell fraction (not recorded which). These receptors were taken from a male donor with ankylosing spondylitis. The CDR3 runs from the conserved cysteine through the conserved F or W. A D gene is named only where the DNA matches it firmly. Clone size is not always given. Where it is, it says once, few, many or a class for expanded clones.

v_call	d_call	clone_size	j_call	cdr3_aa	cdr3_nt
TRBV7-9	NA	few	TRBJ1-6	CASSLGEWSPLHF	TGTGCCAGCAGCTTAGGGGAGTGGTCACCCCTCCACTTT
TRBV20-1	NA	NA	TRBJ1-4	CSARVSQGWEKLFF	TGCAGTGCTAGAGTTTCACAGGGCTGGGAAAAACTGTTTTTT
TRBV5-1	TRBD1	many	TRBJ1-5	CASSPNPDRENQPQHF	TGCGCCAGCAGCCCAAATCCGGACAGGGAAAATCAGCCCCAGCATTTT
TRBV12-3/TRBV12-4	TRBD2	few	TRBJ2-5	CASSLGVWTSGRRETQYF	TGTGCCAGCAGTTTAGGTGTGTGGACTAGCGGGAGAAGGGAGACCCAGTACTTC
TRBV6-1	NA	few	TRBJ1-5	CASRHRDSPQHF	TGTGCCAGCAGACATCGGGACTCGCCCCAGCATTTT
TRBV12-3/TRBV12-4	TRBD2	NA	TRBJ2-2	CASSSWGGAGELFF	TGTGCCAGCAGTTCGTGGGGGGGTGCCGGGGAGCTGTTTTTT
TRBV25-1	TRBD1	NA	TRBJ1-2	CASSGDRGDYGYTF	TGTGCCAGCAGTGGGGACAGGGGGGACTATGGCTACACCTTC
TRBV20-1	TRBD2	NA	TRBJ2-3	CSARTSGSGDTQYF	TGCAGTGCTAGGACTAGCGGGAGTGGTGATACGCAGTATTTT
TRBV7-2	TRBD1	NA	TRBJ2-2	CASSRRDRGNTGELFF	TGTGCCAGCAGCCGCCGGGACAGGGGAAACACCGGGGAGCTGTTTTTT
TRBV20-1	NA	few	TRBJ1-1	CRPDMTWTENTEAFF	TGCAGACCTGATATGACGTGGACTGAGAACACTGAAGCTTTCTTT
TRBV6-1	NA	many	TRBJ1-5	CASSGFSNQPQHF	TGTGCCAGCAGCGGCTTTAGCAATCAGCCCCAGCATTTT
TRBV7-2	NA	NA	TRBJ2-5	CASSLGLSGHPQYF	TGTGCCAGCAGCTTAGGTCTGTCAGGTCACCCCCAGTACTTC
TRBV20-1	NA	few	TRBJ2-5	CSARPAERGDLETQYF	TGCAGTGCTAGACCCGCGGAGCGAGGGGACCTGGAGACCCAGTACTTC
TRBV12-3/TRBV12-4	TRBD1	few	TRBJ1-5	CASSPGQGASRQPQHF	TGTGCCAGCAGTCCGGGACAGGGGGCGTCGCGACAGCCCCAGCATTTT
TRBV20-1	TRBD1	few	TRBJ1-2	CSAHTMTGQTNYGYTF	TGCAGTGCTCACACTATGACGGGACAGACTAACTATGGCTACACCTTC
TRBV5-4	NA	NA	TRBJ2-7	CASSLGRGNPSSYEQYF	TGTGCCAGCAGCTTGGGCAGGGGCAATCCATCCTCCTACGAGCAGTACTTC
TRBV12-3/TRBV12-4	NA	few	TRBJ1-5	CASSVQGIEQPQHF	TGTGCCAGCAGTGTACAGGGTATAGAGCAGCCCCAGCATTTT
TRBV20-1	NA	many	TRBJ2-1	CSARGRSLYNEQFF	TGCAGTGCTAGGGGGCGGAGTCTCTACAATGAGCAGTTCTTC
TRBV5-1	NA	few	TRBJ2-1	CASSLSRQVQNEQFF	TGCGCCAGCAGCTTGAGCCGTCAGGTCCAGAATGAGCAGTTCTTC
TRBV7-9	NA	few	TRBJ2-2	CASSRILLTGELFF	TGTGCCAGCAGCCGAATCCTCCTCACCGGGGAGCTGTTTTTT
TRBV5-1	NA	NA	TRBJ2-2	CASSVEGAYTGELFF	TGCGCCAGCAGCGTGGAGGGGGCGTACACCGGGGAGCTGTTTTTT
TRBV6-2/TRBV6-3	NA	few	TRBJ2-3	CASGLLRGRGSSGHTQYF	TGTGCCAGCGGACTTCTTCGAGGGAGAGGGTCTTCGGGGCATACGCAGTATTTT
TRBV28	NA	NA	TRBJ1-1	CASRTIGGQGMNTEAFF	TGTGCCAGCCGCACTATTGGGGGTCAGGGCATGAACACTGAAGCTTTCTTT
TRBV3-1	NA	NA	TRBJ1-2	CASSHLGVLDGYTF	TGTGCCAGCAGCCACCTCGGAGTTCTCGATGGCTACACCTTC
TRBV7-2	NA	many	TRBJ1-1	CASSLPGTHREAFF	TGTGCCAGCAGCTTACCCGGGACACATCGTGAAGCTTTCTTT
TRBV6-2/TRBV6-3	TRBD2	NA	TRBJ2-1	CASGLAGTNEQFF	TGTGCCAGCGGACTAGCGGGGACCAATGAGCAGTTCTTC
TRBV5-1	NA	NA	TRBJ2-3	CASSPGVATRTDTQYF	TGCGCCAGCAGCCCCGGGGTAGCGACGCGCACAGATACGCAGTATTTT
TRBV6-1	TRBD2	NA	TRBJ2-3	CASSSIAGEIDTQYF	TGTGCCAGCAGCTCAATAGCGGGAGAGATAGATACGCAGTATTTT
TRBV6-2/TRBV6-3	NA	NA	TRBJ1-2	CASTQYYGYTF	TGTGCCAGCACCCAATACTATGGCTACACCTTC
TRBV5-1	NA	few	TRBJ2-3	CASSFRDWSTDTQYF	TGCGCCAGCAGCTTCCGGGACTGGAGCACAGATACGCAGTATTTT
TRBV20-1	TRBD2	many	TRBJ2-7	CSASDPQRDAYEQYF	TGCAGTGCTAGCGACCCCCAGCGGGACGCCTACGAGCAGTACTTC
TRBV7-2	NA	NA	TRBJ1-2	CASSLSWSGASNYGYTF	TGTGCCAGCAGCTTAAGTTGGAGCGGGGCGTCTAACTATGGCTACACCTTC
TRBV20-1	TRBD2	NA	TRBJ2-1	CSASDPRTSGGNEQFF	TGCAGTGCTTCCGACCCGAGGACTAGCGGGGGGAATGAGCAGTTCTTC
TRBV4-1	NA	few	TRBJ1-2	CASSQDEQGRGYTF	TGCGCCAGCAGCCAAGATGAGCAGGGTCGTGGCTACACCTTC
TRBV7-2	NA	NA	TRBJ2-1	CASSLALQGLGNEQFF	TGTGCCAGCAGCTTGGCTTTACAGGGCCTTGGGAATGAGCAGTTCTTC
TRBV20-1	NA	NA	TRBJ2-5	CSAIRRRETQYF	TGCAGTGCCATAAGGAGGAGAGAGACCCAGTACTTC
TRBV28	NA	NA	TRBJ2-2	CASCRQGFGELFF	TGTGCCAGCTGTCGGCAGGGGTTCGGGGAGCTGTTTTTT
TRBV7-9	NA	many	TRBJ2-6	CASSLPSGANVLTF	TGTGCCAGCAGCTTGCCATCTGGGGCCAACGTCCTGACTTTC
TRBV5-1	TRBD2	NA	TRBJ2-5	CASSLERLAGGETQYF	TGCGCCAGCAGCTTGGAGAGACTAGCGGGAGGAGAGACCCAGTACTTC
TRBV29-1	NA	NA	TRBJ1-1	CSVEGHFMNTEAFF	TGCAGCGTTGAGGGACACTTTATGAACACTGAAGCTTTCTTT
TRBV20-1	TRBD2	NA	TRBJ2-1	CSARVLPNGASGRDSSYNEQFF	TGCAGTGCTAGAGTACTCCCGAATGGGGCTAGCGGGAGGGACAGCTCCTACAATGAGCAGTTCTTC
TRBV10-3	TRBD2	few	TRBJ2-3	CAIKRESTDTQYF	TGTGCCATCAAGCGGGAGAGCACAGATACGCAGTATTTT